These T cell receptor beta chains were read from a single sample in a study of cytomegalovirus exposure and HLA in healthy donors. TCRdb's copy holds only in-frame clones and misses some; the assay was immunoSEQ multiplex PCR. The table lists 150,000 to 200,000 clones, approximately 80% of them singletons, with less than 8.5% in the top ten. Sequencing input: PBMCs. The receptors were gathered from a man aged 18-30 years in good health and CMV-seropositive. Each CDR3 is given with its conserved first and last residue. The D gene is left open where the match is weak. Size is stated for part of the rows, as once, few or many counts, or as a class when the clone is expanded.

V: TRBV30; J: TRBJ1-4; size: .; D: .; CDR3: CAYTDGVSYEKLFF; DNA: TGTGCCTATACTGACGGAGTCAGTTATGAAAAACTGTTTTTT
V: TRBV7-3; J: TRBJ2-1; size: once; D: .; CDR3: CASSSNPRSGYNEQFF; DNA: TGTGCCAGCAGCTCAAATCCCCGTAGCGGTTACAATGAGCAGTTCTTC
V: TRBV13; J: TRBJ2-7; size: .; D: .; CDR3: CASSTTSEAHEQYF; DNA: TGTGCCAGCAGCACAACTAGTGAGGCCCACGAGCAGTACTTC
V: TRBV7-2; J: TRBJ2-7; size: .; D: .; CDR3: CASSLDRSGATPYEQYF; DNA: TGTGCCAGCAGCTTAGACCGCTCTGGGGCGACGCCCTACGAGCAGTACTTC
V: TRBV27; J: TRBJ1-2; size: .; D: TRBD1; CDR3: CASSRWTGRLYGYTF; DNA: TGTGCCAGCAGTCGCTGGACAGGCCGCCTCTATGGCTACACCTTC
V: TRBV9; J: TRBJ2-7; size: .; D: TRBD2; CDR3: CASSPGTSVYEQYF; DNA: TGTGCCAGCAGCCCTGGGACTAGCGTCTACGAGCAGTACTTC
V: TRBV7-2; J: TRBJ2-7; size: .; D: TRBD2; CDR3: CASRGLAGALSYEQYF; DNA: TGTGCCAGCAGGGGATTAGCGGGAGCCCTCTCCTACGAGCAGTACTTC
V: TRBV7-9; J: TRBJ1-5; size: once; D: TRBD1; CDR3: CASSSPDRGSNQPQHF; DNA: TGTGCCAGCAGCTCTCCGGACAGGGGAAGCAATCAGCCCCAGCATTTT
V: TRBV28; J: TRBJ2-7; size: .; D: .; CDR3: CASTGGTYEQYF; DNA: TGTGCCAGCACTGGGGGGACGTACGAGCAGTACTTC
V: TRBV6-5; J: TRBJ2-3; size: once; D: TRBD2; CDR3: CASRPGLAGRDTQYF; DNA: TGTGCCAGCAGGCCGGGACTAGCGGGACGAGATACGCAGTATTTT
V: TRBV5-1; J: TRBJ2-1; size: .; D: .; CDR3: CASGSGSYNEQFF; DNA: TGCGCCAGCGGGAGCGGGTCCTACAATGAGCAGTTCTTC
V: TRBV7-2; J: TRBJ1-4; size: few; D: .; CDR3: CASSLETGLATNEKLFF; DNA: TGTGCCAGCAGCTTAGAGACGGGGTTAGCAACTAATGAAAAACTGTTTTTT
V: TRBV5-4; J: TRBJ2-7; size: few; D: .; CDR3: CASSAPPGSYEQYF; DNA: TGTGCCAGCAGCGCCCCCCCGGGGTCCTACGAGCAGTACTTC
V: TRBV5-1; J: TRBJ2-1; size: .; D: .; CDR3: CASQPESTYNEQFF; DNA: TGCGCCAGCCAGCCGGAGTCTACCTACAATGAGCAGTTCTTC
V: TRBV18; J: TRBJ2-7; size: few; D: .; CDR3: CASSPETGSYEQYF; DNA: TGTGCCAGCTCACCAGAGACGGGCTCCTACGAGCAGTACTTC
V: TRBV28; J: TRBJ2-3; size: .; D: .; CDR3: CATSVGEGTDTQYF; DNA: TGTGCCACCTCGGTAGGTGAGGGCACAGATACGCAGTATTTT
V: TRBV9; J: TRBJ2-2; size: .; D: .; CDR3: CASSVETFGNTGELFF; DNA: TGTGCCAGCAGCGTAGAAACCTTCGGGAACACCGGGGAGCTGTTTTTT
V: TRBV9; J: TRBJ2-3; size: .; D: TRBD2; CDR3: CASSVEGSGSTDTQYF; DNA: TGTGCCAGCAGCGTAGAGGGTAGCGGGAGCACAGATACGCAGTATTTT
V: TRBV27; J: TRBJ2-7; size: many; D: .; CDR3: CASSSFTSTPSYEQYF; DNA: TGTGCCAGCAGTTCCTTCACTAGCACTCCCTCCTACGAGCAGTACTTC
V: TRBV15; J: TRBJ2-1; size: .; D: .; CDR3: CATSRDKGSYNEQFF; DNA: TGTGCCACCAGCAGAGATAAGGGGTCCTACAATGAGCAGTTCTTC
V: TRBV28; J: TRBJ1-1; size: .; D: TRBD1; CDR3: CASSEGTERAEAFF; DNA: TGTGCCAGCAGTGAAGGGACAGAAAGGGCTGAAGCTTTCTTT
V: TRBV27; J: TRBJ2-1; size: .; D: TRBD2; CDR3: CASSQLALSSYNEQFF; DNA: TGTGCCAGCAGTCAACTAGCGTTAAGCTCCTACAATGAGCAGTTCTTC
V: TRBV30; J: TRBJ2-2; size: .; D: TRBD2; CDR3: CAWSVDGGDPWGGKAGELFF; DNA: TGTGCCTGGAGTGTAGATGGGGGGGACCCCTGGGGAGGGAAAGCCGGGGAGCTGTTTTTT
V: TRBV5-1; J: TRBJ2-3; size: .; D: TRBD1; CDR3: CASSVGQGSITDTQYF; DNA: TGCGCCAGCAGCGTGGGACAGGGAAGTATCACAGATACGCAGTATTTT
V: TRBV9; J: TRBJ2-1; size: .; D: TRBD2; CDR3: CASSRMTSSEQFF; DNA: TGTGCCAGCAGTCGCATGACTAGCTCTGAGCAGTTCTTC
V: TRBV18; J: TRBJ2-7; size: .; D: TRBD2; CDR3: CASSSASGYGEQYF; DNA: TGTGCCAGCTCGTCAGCTAGCGGGTACGGCGAGCAGTACTTC